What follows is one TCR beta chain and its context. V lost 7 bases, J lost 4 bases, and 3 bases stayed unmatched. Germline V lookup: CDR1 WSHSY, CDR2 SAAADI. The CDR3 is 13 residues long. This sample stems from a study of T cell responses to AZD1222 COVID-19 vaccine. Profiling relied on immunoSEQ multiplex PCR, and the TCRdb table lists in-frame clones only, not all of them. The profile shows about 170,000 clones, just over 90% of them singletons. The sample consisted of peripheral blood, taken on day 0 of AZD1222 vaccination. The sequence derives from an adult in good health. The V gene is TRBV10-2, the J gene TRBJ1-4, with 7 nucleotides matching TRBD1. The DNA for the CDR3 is TGCGCCAGCACAGGGGGAATTAATGAAAAACTGTTTTTT. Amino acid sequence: CASTGGINEKLFF.